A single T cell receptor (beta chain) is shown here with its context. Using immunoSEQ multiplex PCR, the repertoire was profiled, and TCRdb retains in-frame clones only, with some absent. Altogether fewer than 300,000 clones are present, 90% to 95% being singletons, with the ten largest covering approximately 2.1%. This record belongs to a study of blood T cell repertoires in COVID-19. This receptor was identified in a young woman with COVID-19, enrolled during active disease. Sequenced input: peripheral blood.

CDR3 protein: CASSEQGPLGQQVTQYF. CDR3 DNA: TGTGCCAGCAGTGAACAGGGGCCCCTCGGTCAACAGGTGACCCAGTACTTC. The chain carries TRBV6-1 and TRBJ2-5, with D perhaps TRBD1 (6 bases). Germline V gene lookup returns CDR1 MNHNS and CDR2 SASEGT. The CDR3 length is 17 residues. Trimming left V 2 bases short and J 7 bases short, with 23 bases between.